Listed below are T cell receptor beta chains from one sample, sequenced in a study of blood T cell repertoires in COVID-19. TCRdb's table, derived via immunoSEQ multiplex PCR, lists solely in-frame clones and lacks some. The profile shows about 310,000 clones, 75% to 90% of them singletons. Specimen: PBMCs or T cells enriched from blood (not recorded which). The source of these receptors is a woman aged 40-49 years who had recovered from COVID-19. Each CDR3 is given with its conserved first and last residue. The D gene is left open where the match is weak. Some rows mark clone size as missing; the rest say once, few, many or name a class of expanded clone.

CDR3 length: 15
clone size: .
D gene: .
J gene: TRBJ1-6
V gene: TRBV9
CDR3 protein: CASSVGLPDNSPLHF
CDR3 DNA: TGTGCCAGCAGCGTAGGACTACCGGATAATTCACCCCTCCACTTT

CDR3 length: 13
clone size: .
D gene: .
J gene: TRBJ1-1
V gene: TRBV19
CDR3 protein: CAGSRALNTEAFF
CDR3 DNA: TGTGCCGGTAGTAGGGCCCTGAACACTGAAGCTTTCTTT

CDR3 length: 15
clone size: .
D gene: .
J gene: TRBJ1-5
V gene: TRBV4-3
CDR3 protein: CASSQDRGGSQPQHF
CDR3 DNA: TGCGCCAGCAGCCAAGATCGGGGGGGTAGCCAGCCCCAGCATTTT

CDR3 length: 16
clone size: .
D gene: TRBD2
J gene: TRBJ2-3
V gene: TRBV6-1
CDR3 protein: CASSETLAGGTDTQYF
CDR3 DNA: TGTGCCAGCAGTGAAACACTAGCGGGGGGGACAGATACGCAGTATTTT

CDR3 length: 15
clone size: .
D gene: .
J gene: TRBJ2-1
V gene: TRBV10-3
CDR3 protein: CAIRDPGLLYNEQFF
CDR3 DNA: TGTGCCATCAGAGATCCGGGACTCCTCTACAATGAGCAGTTCTTC

CDR3 length: 15
clone size: once
D gene: TRBD1
J gene: TRBJ2-7
V gene: TRBV9
CDR3 protein: CASSSRGTGSYEQYF
CDR3 DNA: TGTGCCAGCAGCTCCCGCGGGACAGGCTCCTACGAGCAGTACTTC

CDR3 length: 20
clone size: .
D gene: TRBD2
J gene: TRBJ2-3
V gene: TRBV10-3
CDR3 protein: CAISRRGGLAGYSGGDTQYF
CDR3 DNA: TGTGCCATCAGTCGTCGAGGGGGACTAGCGGGGTATTCGGGTGGAGATACGCAGTATTTT

CDR3 length: 15
clone size: once
D gene: .
J gene: TRBJ2-3
V gene: TRBV9
CDR3 protein: CASSATPNAPDTQYF
CDR3 DNA: TGTGCCAGCAGCGCAACACCAAATGCCCCAGATACGCAGTATTTT

CDR3 length: 18
clone size: once
D gene: TRBD2
J gene: TRBJ2-7
V gene: TRBV4-2
CDR3 protein: CASSQGTSGRAAPYEQYF
CDR3 DNA: TGTGCCAGCAGCCAAGGGACTAGCGGGAGGGCCGCTCCCTACGAGCAGTACTTC

CDR3 length: 14
clone size: once
D gene: .
J gene: TRBJ2-1
V gene: TRBV15
CDR3 protein: CATSRDSGSNEQFF
CDR3 DNA: TGTGCCACCAGCAGAGATTCCGGGAGCAATGAGCAGTTCTTC

CDR3 length: 17
clone size: .
D gene: TRBD1
J gene: TRBJ2-5
V gene: TRBV7-9
CDR3 protein: CASSHLGTAMGQETQYF
CDR3 DNA: TGTGCCAGCAGCCACCTCGGGACAGCCATGGGACAAGAGACCCAGTACTTC

CDR3 length: 14
clone size: .
D gene: TRBD2
J gene: TRBJ2-7
V gene: TRBV6-6
CDR3 protein: CASSYERGSYEQYF
CDR3 DNA: TGTGCCAGCAGCTACGAGCGGGGCTCCTACGAGCAGTACTTC

CDR3 length: 16
clone size: .
D gene: .
J gene: TRBJ1-2
V gene: TRBV28
CDR3 protein: CASSLWTVGGLYGYTF
CDR3 DNA: TGTGCCAGCAGCCTATGGACAGTAGGAGGTCTCTATGGCTACACCTTC

CDR3 length: 16
clone size: .
D gene: TRBD2
J gene: TRBJ2-7
V gene: TRBV4-3
CDR3 protein: CASSQDPSGVGYEQYF
CDR3 DNA: TGCGCCAGCAGCCAAGATCCCAGCGGGGTAGGCTACGAGCAGTACTTC

CDR3 length: 15
clone size: .
D gene: TRBD2
J gene: TRBJ2-7
V gene: TRBV2
CDR3 protein: CASTQGLAGGEEQYF
CDR3 DNA: TGTGCCAGCACTCAAGGACTAGCGGGGGGGGAAGAGCAGTACTTC

CDR3 length: 14
clone size: .
D gene: TRBD2
J gene: TRBJ2-1
V gene: TRBV7-2
CDR3 protein: CASSLAGGGNEQFF
CDR3 DNA: TGTGCCAGCAGCTTAGCCGGCGGGGGGAATGAGCAGTTCTTC

CDR3 length: 15
clone size: .
D gene: .
J gene: TRBJ1-4
V gene: TRBV5-1
CDR3 protein: CASSPGGLGNEKLFF
CDR3 DNA: TGCGCCAGCAGCCCCGGGGGGCTCGGTAATGAAAAACTGTTTTTT

CDR3 length: 16
clone size: .
D gene: TRBD1
J gene: TRBJ1-1
V gene: TRBV2
CDR3 protein: CASRSGTGGENTEAFF
CDR3 DNA: TGTGCCAGCAGATCCGGGACAGGGGGGGAGAACACTGAAGCTTTCTTT

CDR3 length: 14
clone size: .
D gene: .
J gene: TRBJ2-1
V gene: TRBV7-6
CDR3 protein: CASSLVPRTNEQFF
CDR3 DNA: TGTGCCAGCAGCTTAGTTCCCAGAACCAATGAGCAGTTCTTC